The text below deals with one T cell receptor beta chain. Its target is not known. The sample originates from a study of human versus mouse CDR3 diversity and MHC coevolution. Regarding the study as a whole: By iCHAO1, human TCR beta clonotypes numbered about 1.6 million, the most. Human T cells were selected on six MHC II alleles. Among all groups, two of three human donors showed least clonal inequality.

Naive CD4 T cells, CD45RO-negative and CD62L-positive, were flow-sorted from PBMCs. The assay was immunoSEQ multiplex PCR, and TCRdb's table has in-frame clones only and misses some. The data hold 80,000 or so clones, with just under 95% observed a single time. In germline, CDR1 is SGHTA, CDR2 FQGNSA. The V gene lost 0 bases and the J gene lost 1 base, with 10 bases spanning the gap. CDR3 length equals 15 residues. The TCR comes from a person aged 25 to 75 in good health. What was sequenced was naive CD4+ T cells from blood. Subset given: CD45RO-negative CD62L-positive naive CD4 T cells. The chain combines TRBV7-2 with TRBJ2-7; D might be TRBD2 (6 bases). The CDR3 is CASSLATGGSYEQYF. The CDR3 nucleotides are TGTGCCAGCAGCTTAGCGACCGGGGGATCCTACGAGCAGTACTTC.